This TCR beta chain is from a study of blood T cell repertoires in COVID-19. Germline CDR1 and CDR2: MDHEN and SYDVKM. Losses at the gene ends were 6 bases for V and 4 bases for J; bases not matched to a gene: 15. CDR3 length: 17 residues. Original analysis: Reference gene primers were amplified, and this amplification served to estimate nucleated cell counts. Clones were read by immunoSEQ multiplex PCR, and TCRdb kept only the in-frame ones, dropping some. V, J and clone size derive from that table, while D and trimming were established from the DNA sequence. This sample carries roughly 150,000 clones, around 91% of them seen once, and the ten largest clones take roughly 15%.

The sequence was obtained from a woman between 35 and 50 years old with acute or convalescent COVID-19. The chain uses TRBV28 and TRBJ1-2; TRBD1 aligns across 9 bases. The sample taken for sequencing was peripheral blood. The DNA for the CDR3 is TGTGCCAGCAGCTCCGGGACAGGGCCCAGCTATGTCTATGGCTACACCTTC. Encoded protein: CASSSGTGPSYVYGYTF.